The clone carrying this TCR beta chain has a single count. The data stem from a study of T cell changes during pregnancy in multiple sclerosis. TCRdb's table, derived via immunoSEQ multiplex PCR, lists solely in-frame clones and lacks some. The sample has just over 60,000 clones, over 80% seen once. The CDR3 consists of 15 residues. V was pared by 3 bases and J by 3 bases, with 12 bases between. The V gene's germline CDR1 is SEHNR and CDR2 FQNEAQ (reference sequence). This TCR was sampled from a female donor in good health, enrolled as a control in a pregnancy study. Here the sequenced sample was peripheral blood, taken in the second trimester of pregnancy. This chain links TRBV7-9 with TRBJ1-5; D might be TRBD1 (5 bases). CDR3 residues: CASSFSTASNQPQHF. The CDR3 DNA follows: TGTGCCAGCAGCTTTTCGACAGCCTCCAATCAGCCCCAGCATTTT.